What follows describes a single TCR beta chain. Its matching antigen is unknown. TCRdb's table, derived via immunoSEQ multiplex PCR, lists solely in-frame clones and lacks some. The sample holds 10,000 to 15,000 clones, roughly 90% seen once. The sample comes from a study of regulatory dendritic cells for organ transplantation. Findings of the study overall: Memory T cells were less diverse than naive, with memory CD8+ most oligoclonal.

The germline V and J ends were trimmed by 3 bases and 3 bases, with 11 bases remaining between them. The CDR3 spans 14 residues. CDR1 MDHEN and CDR2 SYDVKM come from the germline V gene. Sorted subsets were CFSE-labeled and cultured approximately 5 days with allogeneic dendritic cells. This sequence was found in a human donor in good health. This chain joins TRBV28 and TRBJ1-1, with D maybe TRBD1 (6 bases). The sequenced sample consisted of naive CD8+ T cells from blood cultured with regulatory dendritic cells. Subset: CD45RA+ naive T cells. The DNA of the CDR3 is TGTGCCAGCAGTTTTATGGGGGGCCACACTGAAGCTTTCTTT. It is translated as CASSFMGGHTEAFF.